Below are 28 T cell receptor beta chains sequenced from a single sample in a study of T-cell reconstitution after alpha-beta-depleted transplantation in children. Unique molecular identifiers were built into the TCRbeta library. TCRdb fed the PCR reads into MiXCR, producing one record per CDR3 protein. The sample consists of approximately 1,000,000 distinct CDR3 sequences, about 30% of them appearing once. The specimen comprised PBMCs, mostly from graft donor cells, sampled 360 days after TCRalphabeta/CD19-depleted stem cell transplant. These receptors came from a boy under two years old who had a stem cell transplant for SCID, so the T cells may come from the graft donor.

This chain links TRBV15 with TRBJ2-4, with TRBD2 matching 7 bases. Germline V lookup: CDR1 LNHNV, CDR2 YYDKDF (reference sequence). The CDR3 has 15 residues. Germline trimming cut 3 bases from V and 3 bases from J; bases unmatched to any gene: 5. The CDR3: CATSRGGVGKNIQYF. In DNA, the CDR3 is TGTGCCACCAGCAGGGGGGGGGTCGGCAAAAACATTCAGTACTTC. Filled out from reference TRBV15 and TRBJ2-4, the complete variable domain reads DAMVIQNPRYQVTQFGKPVTLSCSQTLNHNVMYWYQQKSSQAPKLLFHYYDKDFNNEADTPDNFQSRRPNTSFCFLDIRSPGLGDTAMYLCATSRGGVGKNIQYFGAGTRLSVL.

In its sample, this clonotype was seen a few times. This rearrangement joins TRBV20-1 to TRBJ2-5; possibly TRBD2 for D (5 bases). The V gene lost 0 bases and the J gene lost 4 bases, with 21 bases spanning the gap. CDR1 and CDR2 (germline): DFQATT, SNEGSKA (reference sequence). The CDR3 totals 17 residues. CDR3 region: CSARDRRRVRVGETQYF. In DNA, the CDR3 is TGCAGTGCTAGAGATCGGAGGCGGGTAAGGGTCGGAGAGACCCAGTACTTC.

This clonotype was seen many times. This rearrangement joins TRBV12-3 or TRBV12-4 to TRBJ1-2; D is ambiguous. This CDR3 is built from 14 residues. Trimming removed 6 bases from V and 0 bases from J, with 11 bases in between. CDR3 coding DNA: TGTGCCAGCAGCCCGGACGTAGCTAACTATGGCTACACCTTC. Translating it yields CASSPDVANYGYTF.

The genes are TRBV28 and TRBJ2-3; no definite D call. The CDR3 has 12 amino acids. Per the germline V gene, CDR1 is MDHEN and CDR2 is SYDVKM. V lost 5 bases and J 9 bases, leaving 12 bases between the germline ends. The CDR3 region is CASSPFSETQYF. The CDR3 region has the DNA TGTGCCAGCAGTCCCTTCTCGGAGACGCAGTATTTT.

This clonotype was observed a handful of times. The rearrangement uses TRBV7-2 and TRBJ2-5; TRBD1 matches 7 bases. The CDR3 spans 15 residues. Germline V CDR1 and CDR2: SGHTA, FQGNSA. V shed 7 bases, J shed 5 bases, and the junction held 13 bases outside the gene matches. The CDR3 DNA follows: TGTGCCAGCACCTGGACAGGCGGTATTAGCGAGACCCAGTACTTC. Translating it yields CASTWTGGISETQYF.

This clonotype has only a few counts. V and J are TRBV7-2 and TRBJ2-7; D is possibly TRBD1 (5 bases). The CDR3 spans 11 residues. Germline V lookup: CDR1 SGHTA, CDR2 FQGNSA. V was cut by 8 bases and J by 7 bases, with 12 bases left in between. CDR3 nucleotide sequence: TGTGCCAGCGTGGATGCAGGGGAGCAGTACTTC. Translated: CASVDAGEQYF.

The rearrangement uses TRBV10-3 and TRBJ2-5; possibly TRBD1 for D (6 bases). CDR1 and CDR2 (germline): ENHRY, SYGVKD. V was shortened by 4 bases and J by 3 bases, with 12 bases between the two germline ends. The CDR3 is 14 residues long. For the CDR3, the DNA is TGTGCCATCAGTGGAGGGACATCGAAAGAGACCCAGTACTTC. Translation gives CAISGGTSKETQYF.

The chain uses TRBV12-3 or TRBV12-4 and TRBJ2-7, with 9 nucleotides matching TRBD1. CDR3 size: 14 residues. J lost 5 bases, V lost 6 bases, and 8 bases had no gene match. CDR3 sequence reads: CASRQPGQGHEQYF. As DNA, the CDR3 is TGTGCCAGCAGACAACCGGGACAGGGCCACGAGCAGTACTTC.

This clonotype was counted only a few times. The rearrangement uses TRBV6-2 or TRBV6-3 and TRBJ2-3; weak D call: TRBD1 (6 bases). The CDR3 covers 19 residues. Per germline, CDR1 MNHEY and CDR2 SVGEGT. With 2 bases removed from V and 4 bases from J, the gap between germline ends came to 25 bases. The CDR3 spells CASSYPWGNGLGAADTQYF. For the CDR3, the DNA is TGTGCCAGCAGTTACCCCTGGGGTAACGGGTTGGGGGCTGCAGATACGCAGTATTTT.

The DNA for the CDR3 is TGTGCCTTCTTCAGGGGGCTCTACGAGCAGTACTTC. As protein: CAFFRGLYEQYF. The genes are TRBV19 and TRBJ2-7; the match to TRBD1 covers 8 bases. The CDR3 contains 12 residues. V lost 11 bases, J lost 3 bases, and 6 bases stayed unmatched. Germline CDR1 is LNHDA and CDR2 is SQIVND (reference sequence).

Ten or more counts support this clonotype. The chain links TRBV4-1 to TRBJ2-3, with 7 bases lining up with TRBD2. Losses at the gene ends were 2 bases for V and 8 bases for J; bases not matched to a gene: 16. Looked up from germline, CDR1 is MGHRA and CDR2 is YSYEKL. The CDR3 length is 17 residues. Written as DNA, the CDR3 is TGCGCCAGCAGCCAAACCGGGGGGTCCCCCATGGGTCGTACGCAGTATTTT. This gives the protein CASSQTGGSPMGRTQYF.

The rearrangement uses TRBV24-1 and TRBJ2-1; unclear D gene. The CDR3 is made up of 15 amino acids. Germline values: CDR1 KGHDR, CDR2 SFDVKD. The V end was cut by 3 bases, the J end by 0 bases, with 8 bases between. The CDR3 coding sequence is TGTGCCACCAGTGATGTGAAGTTCTCCTACAATGAGCAGTTCTTC. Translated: CATSDVKFSYNEQFF.

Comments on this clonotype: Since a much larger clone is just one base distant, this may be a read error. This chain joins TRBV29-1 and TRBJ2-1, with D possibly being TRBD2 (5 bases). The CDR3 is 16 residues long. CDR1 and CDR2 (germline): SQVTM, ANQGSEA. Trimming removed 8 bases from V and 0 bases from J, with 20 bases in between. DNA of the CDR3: TGCAGCATTCGGACGGGGAATTCGGGCTCCTACAATGAGCAGTTCTTC. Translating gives CSIRTGNSGSYNEQFF.

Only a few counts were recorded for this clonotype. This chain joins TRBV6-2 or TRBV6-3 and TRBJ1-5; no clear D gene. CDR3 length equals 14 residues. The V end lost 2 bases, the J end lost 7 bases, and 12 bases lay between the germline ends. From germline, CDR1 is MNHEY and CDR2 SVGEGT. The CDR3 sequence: CASSYPASGQPQHF. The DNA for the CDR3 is TGTGCCAGCAGTTACCCGGCCTCGGGGCAGCCCCAGCATTTT.

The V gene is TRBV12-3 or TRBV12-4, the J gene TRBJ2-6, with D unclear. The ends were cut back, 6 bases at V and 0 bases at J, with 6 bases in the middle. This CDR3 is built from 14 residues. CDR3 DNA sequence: TGTGCCAGCAGGTTAATCTCTGGGGCCAACGTCCTGACTTTC. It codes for CASRLISGANVLTF.

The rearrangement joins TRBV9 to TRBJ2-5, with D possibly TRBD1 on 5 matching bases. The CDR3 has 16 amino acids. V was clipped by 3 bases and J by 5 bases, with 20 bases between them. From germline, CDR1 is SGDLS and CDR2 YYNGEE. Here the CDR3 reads CASSAVPQGLLETQYF. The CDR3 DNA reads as TGTGCCAGCAGCGCCGTTCCCCAGGGTTTGTTGGAGACCCAGTACTTC.

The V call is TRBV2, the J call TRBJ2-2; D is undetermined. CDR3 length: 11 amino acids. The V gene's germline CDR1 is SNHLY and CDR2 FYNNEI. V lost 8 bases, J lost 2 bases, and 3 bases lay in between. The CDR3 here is CASVNTGELFF. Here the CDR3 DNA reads TGTGCCAGCGTCAACACCGGGGAGCTGTTTTTT. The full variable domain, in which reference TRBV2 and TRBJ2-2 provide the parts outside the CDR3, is EPEVTQTPSHQVTQMGQEVILRCVPISNHLYFYWYRQILGQKVEFLVSFYNNEISEKSEIFDDQFSVERPDGSNFTLKIRSTKLEDSAMYFCASVNTGELFFGEGSRLTVL.

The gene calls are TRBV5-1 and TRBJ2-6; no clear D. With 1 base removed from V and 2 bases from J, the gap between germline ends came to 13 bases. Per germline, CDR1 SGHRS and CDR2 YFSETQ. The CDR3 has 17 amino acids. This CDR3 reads CASSLTFATPGANVLTF. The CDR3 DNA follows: TGCGCCAGCAGCTTGACCTTCGCAACACCTGGGGCCAACGTCCTGACTTTC.

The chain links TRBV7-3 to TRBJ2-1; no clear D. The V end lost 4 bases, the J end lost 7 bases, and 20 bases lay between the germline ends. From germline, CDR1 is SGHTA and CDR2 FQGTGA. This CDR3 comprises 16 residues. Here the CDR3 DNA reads TGTGCCAGCAGCTCAATGACCCTATCCGAGAGAAATGAGCAGTTCTTC. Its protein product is CASSSMTLSERNEQFF.

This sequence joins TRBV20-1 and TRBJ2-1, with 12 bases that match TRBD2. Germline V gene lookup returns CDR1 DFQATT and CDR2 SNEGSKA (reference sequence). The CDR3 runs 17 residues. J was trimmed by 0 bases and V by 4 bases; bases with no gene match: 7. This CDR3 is CSAKTSGGYSSYNEQFF. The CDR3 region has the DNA TGCAGTGCTAAGACTAGCGGGGGCTACAGCTCCTACAATGAGCAGTTCTTC.

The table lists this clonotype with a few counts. CDR3 residues: CASRQTVESSYEQYF. In nucleotides, the CDR3 is TGTGCCAGCAGACAGACAGTGGAGAGCTCCTACGAGCAGTACTTC. This sequence joins TRBV6-1 and TRBJ2-7; maybe TRBD1 (5 bases). This CDR3 has 15 amino acids. Germline V CDR1 and CDR2: MNHNS, SASEGT. Between the trimmed V and J ends, which lost 6 bases and 0 bases, there was a span of 15 bases.

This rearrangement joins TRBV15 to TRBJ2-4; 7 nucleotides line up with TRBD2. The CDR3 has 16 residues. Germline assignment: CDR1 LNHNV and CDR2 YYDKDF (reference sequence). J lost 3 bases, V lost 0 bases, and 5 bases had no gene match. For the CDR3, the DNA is TGTGCCACCAGCAGAGATCACGTAGCGGGCAAAAACATTCAGTACTTC. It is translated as CATSRDHVAGKNIQYF.

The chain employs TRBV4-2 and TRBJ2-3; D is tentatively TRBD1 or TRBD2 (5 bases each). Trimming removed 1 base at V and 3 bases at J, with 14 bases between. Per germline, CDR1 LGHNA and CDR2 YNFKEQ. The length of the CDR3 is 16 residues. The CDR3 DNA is TGTGCCAGCAGCCAAGTCTTGCTAGAGGGGACAGATACGCAGTATTTT. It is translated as CASSQVLLEGTDTQYF.

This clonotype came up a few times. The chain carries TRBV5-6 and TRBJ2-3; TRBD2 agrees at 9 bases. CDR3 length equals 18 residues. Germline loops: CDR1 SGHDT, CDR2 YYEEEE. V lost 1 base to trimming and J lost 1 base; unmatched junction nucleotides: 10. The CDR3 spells CASSLRRSGGSRTDTQYF. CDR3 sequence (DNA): TGTGCCAGCAGCTTGAGGAGGAGCGGGGGGAGTCGCACAGATACGCAGTATTTT.

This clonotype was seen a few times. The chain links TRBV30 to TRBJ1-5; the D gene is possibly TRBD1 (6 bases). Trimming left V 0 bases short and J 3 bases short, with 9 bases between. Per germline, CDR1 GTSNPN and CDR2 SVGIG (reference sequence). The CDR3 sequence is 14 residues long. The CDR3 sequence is CAWSVYRDNQPQHF. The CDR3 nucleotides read TGTGCCTGGAGTGTTTACAGGGACAATCAGCCCCAGCATTTT.

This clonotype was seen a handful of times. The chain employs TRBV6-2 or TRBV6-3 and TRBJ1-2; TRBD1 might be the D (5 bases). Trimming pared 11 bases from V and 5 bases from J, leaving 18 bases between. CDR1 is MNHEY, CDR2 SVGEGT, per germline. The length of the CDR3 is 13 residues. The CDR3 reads CAGNQGLGYGYTF. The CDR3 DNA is TGTGCCGGGAACCAGGGATTGGGATATGGCTACACCTTC.

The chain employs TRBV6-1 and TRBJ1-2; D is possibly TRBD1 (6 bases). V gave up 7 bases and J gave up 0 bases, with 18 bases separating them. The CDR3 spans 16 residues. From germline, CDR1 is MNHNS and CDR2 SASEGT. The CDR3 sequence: CASNAGGKGANYGYTF. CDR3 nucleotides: TGTGCCAGCAACGCGGGGGGCAAAGGGGCTAACTATGGCTACACCTTC.

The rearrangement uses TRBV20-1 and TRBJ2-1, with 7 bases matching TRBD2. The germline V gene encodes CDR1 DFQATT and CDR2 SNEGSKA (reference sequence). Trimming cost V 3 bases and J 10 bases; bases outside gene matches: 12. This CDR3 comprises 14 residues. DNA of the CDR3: TGCAGTGCTAGGGGCTTGACTAGCTGGGAGGAGCAGTTCTTC. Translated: CSARGLTSWEEQFF.